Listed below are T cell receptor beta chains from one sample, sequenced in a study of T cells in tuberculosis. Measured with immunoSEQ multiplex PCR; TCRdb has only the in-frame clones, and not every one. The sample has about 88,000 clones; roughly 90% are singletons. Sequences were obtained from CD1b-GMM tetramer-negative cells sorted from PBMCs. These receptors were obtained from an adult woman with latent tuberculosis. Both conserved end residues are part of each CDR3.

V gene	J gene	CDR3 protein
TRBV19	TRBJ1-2	CASSIGSRGTPYTF
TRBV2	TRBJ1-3	CASSGPTPGTVGNTIYF
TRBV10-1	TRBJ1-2	CASSESANYGYTF
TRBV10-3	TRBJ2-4	CAISEVGGGGNIQYF
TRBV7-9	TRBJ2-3	CASSPTGMSTDTQYF
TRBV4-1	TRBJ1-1	CASSQAGSRAEAFF
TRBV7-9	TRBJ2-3	CASSLWGGVGTDTQYF
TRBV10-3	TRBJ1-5	CAISEGQGVNQPQHF
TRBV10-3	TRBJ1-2	CAIRRDRVNYGYTF
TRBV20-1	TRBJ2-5	CSVAVQETQYF
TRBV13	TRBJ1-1	CASRLDRDTEAFF
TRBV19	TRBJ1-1	CASSGFDEPGAFF
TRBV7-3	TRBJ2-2	CASSLFRNTGELFF
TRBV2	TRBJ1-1	CAIETPRLNTEAFF
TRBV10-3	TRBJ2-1	CAISESTQQFF
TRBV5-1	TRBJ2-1	CASSSPGLAGAPRASEQFF
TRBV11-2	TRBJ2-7	CASSDTGQGIYEQYF
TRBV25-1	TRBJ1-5	CASSPGTSYNQPQHF
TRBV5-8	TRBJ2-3	CASSLFRRGGTQYF
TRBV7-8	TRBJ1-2	CASSLEGVYGYTF
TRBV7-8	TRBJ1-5	CASSLAAGYNQPQHF
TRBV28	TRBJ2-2	CASRRQFTGELFF
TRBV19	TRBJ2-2	CASSIVSGANTGELFF
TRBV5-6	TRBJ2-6	CASSLVQDSSGANVLTF
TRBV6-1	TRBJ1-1	CASSGHMNTEAFF
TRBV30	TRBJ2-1	CAWDGGSDEQFF
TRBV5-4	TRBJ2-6	CASSYSGANVLTF
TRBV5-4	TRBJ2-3	CASSKTASTDTQYF
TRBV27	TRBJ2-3	CASSPQKLTDTQYF
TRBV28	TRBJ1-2	CASSYSRGYTF
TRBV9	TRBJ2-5	CASSVGVSGGALETQYF
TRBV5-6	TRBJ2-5	CASSLTGLVLETQYF
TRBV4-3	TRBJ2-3	CASSRSGTGGDTQYF
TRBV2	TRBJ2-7	CASSPLMDRSSYEQYF
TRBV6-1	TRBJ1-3	CASSDWGSGNTIYF
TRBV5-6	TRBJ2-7	CASSTGGSTYEQYF
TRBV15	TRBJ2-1	CATSTGQGFFEQFF
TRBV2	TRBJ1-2	CASRTGGPGANYGYTF
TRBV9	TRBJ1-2	CASSVDTKSFYGYTF
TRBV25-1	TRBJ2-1	CASSEFFYSGGSHEQFF
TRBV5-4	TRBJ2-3	CASRASGGTTDTQYF
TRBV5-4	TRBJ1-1	CASSGQGNTEAFF
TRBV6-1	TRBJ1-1	CASSEAGGVGTEAFF
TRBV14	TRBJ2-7	CASSRRGGLWYEQYF
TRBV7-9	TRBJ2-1	CASSSTDRGLGNEQFF
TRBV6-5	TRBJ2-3	CSTGFTDTQYF
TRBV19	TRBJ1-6	CASSFRTGVNSPLHF
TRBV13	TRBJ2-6	CASSLYRPGSGGTGANVLTF
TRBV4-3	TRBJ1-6	CASSQVTGGNSPLHF
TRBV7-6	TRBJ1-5	CASSQGAGGQPQHF
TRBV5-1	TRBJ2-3	CASRVGQAPTDTQYF
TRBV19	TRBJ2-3	CASRSGQSSTDTQYF
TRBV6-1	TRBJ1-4	CASTTDRGGNEKLFF
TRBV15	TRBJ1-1	CATSRTRDREAFF
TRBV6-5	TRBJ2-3	CASSYRLAGSTDTQYF